The clone carrying this T cell receptor (beta chain) was counted a few times. Its antigen is as yet unknown. The data belong to a study of post-analysis software for immune sequencing data. The ends were cut back, 0 bases at V and 0 bases at J, with 9 bases in the middle. Germline lookup yields CDR1 DFQATT and CDR2 SNEGSKA (reference sequence). The CDR3 sequence is 15 residues long. Study-level points and caveats: People with multiple sclerosis had a significantly lower normalized Chao1 diversity than controls did. Those samples that were prepared in the same batch co-clustered strongly by F measure. In patients, TRBV5-6, TRBV5-1 and TRBV20-1 belonged to 4 or 5 TRBV segments found more frequently than in controls.

The TCR beta cDNA libraries contained unique molecular identifiers. TCRdb passed the PCR reads through MiXCR, listing each CDR3 protein once. The sample consists of approximately 630,000 distinct CDR3 sequences, 55% to 60% of them appearing once. What was sequenced was blood. The rearrangement uses TRBV20-1 and TRBJ2-1, with D perhaps TRBD2 (5 bases). This TCR came from a girl aged 2-10 years with multiple sclerosis. In DNA form, the CDR3 reads TGCAGTGCTAGAGAGCTAGGGAGCTCCTACAATGAGCAGTTCTTC. It codes for CSARELGSSYNEQFF.